This T cell receptor beta chain was captured by sequencing in a study of long-term antiretroviral therapy in people with HIV. Germline V gene data show CDR1 as SGHAT and CDR2 as FQNNGV. V gave up 4 bases and J gave up 0 bases; unmatched junction bases: 7. This CDR3 has 16 residues. Assay version v3.0 of immunoSEQ was used, and it was run at survey level. A per-sample goal of roughly 35,000-55,000 T-cell genomes was targeted by sequencing. Repertoires were generated with immunoSEQ multiplex PCR, while TCRdb's copy carries only in-frame clones and drops some. The table lists about 33,000 clones, roughly 95% of them singletons.

The clonotype was recovered from a man aged 25-40 years with HIV. The rearrangement uses TRBV11-2 and TRBJ2-3, with TRBD2 identical over 7 bases. Specimen: unsorted PBMCs, collected around 6.6 years after starting antiretroviral therapy. As DNA, the CDR3 is TGTGCCAGCAGCTCAGCGGGCGGGGGTAGCACAGATACGCAGTATTTT. This codes for CASSSAGGGSTDTQYF.